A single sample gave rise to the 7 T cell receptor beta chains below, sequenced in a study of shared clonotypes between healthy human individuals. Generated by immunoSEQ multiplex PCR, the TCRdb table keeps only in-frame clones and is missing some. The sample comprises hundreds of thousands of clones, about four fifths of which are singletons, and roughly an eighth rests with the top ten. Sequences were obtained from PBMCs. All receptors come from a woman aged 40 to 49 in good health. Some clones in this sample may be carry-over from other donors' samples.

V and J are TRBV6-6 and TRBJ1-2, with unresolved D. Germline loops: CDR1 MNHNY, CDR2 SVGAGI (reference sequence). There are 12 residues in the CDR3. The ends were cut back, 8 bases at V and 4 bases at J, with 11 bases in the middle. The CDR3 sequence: CASREAVYGYTF. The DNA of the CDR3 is TGTGCCAGCCGGGAGGCTGTCTATGGCTACACCTTC.

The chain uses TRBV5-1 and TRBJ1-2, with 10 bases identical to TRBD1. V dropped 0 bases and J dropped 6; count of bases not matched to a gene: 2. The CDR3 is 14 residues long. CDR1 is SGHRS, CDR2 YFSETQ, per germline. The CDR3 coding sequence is TGCGCCAGCAGCTTGGGGGACAGGGGAAATGGCTACACCTTC. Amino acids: CASSLGDRGNGYTF.

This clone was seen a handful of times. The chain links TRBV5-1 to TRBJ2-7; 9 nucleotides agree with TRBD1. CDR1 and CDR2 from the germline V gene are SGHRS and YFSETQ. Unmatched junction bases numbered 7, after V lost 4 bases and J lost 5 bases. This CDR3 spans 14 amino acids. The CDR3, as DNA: TGCGCCAGCAGCGTGGGACAGGGAGTAAACGAGCAGTACTTC. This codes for CASSVGQGVNEQYF.

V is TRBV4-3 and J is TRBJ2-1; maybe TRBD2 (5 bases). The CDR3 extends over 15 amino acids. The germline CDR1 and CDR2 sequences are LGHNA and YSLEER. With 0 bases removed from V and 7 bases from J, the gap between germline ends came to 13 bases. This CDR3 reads CASSQDKDFINEQFF. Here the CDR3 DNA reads TGCGCCAGCAGCCAAGACAAGGACTTCATAAATGAGCAGTTCTTC.

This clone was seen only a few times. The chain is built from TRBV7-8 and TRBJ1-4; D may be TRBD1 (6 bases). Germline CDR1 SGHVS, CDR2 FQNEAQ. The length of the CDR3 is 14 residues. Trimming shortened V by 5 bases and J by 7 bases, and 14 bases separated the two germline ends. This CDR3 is CASSPTRGAEKLFF. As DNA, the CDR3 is TGTGCCAGCAGCCCAACGAGGGGGGCTGAAAAACTGTTTTTT.

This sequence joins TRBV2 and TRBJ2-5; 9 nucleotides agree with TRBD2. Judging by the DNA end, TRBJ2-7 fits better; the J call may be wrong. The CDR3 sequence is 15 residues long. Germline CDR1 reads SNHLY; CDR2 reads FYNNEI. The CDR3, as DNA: TGTGCCAGCAGCTTGCGGGAGGGCCCCACCTACGAGCAGTACTTC. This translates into CASSLREGPTYEQYF.

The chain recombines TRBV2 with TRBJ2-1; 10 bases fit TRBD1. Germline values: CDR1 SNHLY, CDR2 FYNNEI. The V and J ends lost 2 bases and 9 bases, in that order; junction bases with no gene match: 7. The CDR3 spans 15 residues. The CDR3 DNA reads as TGTGCCAGCAGTGAACGGGGGACAGGGGCGGGTGAGCAGTTCTTC. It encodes CASSERGTGAGEQFF.